This TCR beta chain was profiled in a study of response to subunit inactivated influenza vaccine. Study-wide results and caveats: Few new T cells, the authors suggested, are recruited by each seasonal influenza vaccination.

TCRdb re-called the RT-PCR reads with MiXCR, one entry per CDR3 protein. This sample carries around 750,000 distinct CDR3 sequences, approximately 21% of them seen once, and the ten largest clones take roughly 10%. The CDR3 is 14 residues long. Trimming removed 4 bases from V and 3 bases from J, with 13 bases in between. Germline CDR1 SGHTA, CDR2 FQGNSA. This clonotype was picked up a small number of times. Its antigen remains unknown. The sequence was obtained from a man aged 50-60 years who received an inactivated influenza vaccine. The material was PBMCs from blood, obtained about 5 days after vaccination. The chain is built from TRBV7-2 and TRBJ2-7; D is ambiguous. CDR3 protein: CASSSYTTYYEQYF. The CDR3 nucleotides read TGTGCCAGCAGCTCTTATACCACCTACTACGAGCAGTACTTC.